This T cell receptor beta chain was identified during a study of regulatory T cells in long-lasting Graves disease (dated by TCRdb to 2020 to 2023). Turning to the overall study: In the newly diagnosed Graves' disease group, patients had been taking antithyroid drugs for less than 3 months. Peripheral blood TCR sequencing and RNA sequencing compared persistent Graves' disease patients with newly diagnosed Graves' disease patients. A total of about 33 samples underwent TCR sequencing: about 13 from persistent and roughly 20 from newly diagnosed Graves' disease patients. The study was registered as a clinical trial and conducted in China. General findings and caveats noted by the study authors: Sequencing and analysis were restricted to the TCR beta chain. Because the primary lesion, thyroid tissue, could not be accessed, the study looked at peripheral blood alone. Lower TCR Shannon entropy and fewer highly expanded clones were observed in persistent Graves' disease patients than in newly diagnosed patients, which suggested clonal expansion. Preferential use of TRBV28, TRBJ1-2 and TRBJ2-5 was observed in persistent disease, whereas TRBV20-1 and TRBJ2-1 were favored in newly diagnosed disease. The authors noted that the small sample size was a limitation that may lower accuracy. More public clonotypes were shared among persistent patients (under 3,000) than among newly diagnosed patients (more than 900).

This clonotype was counted between two and nine times. This clone's antigen is unknown. The record has no base qualities; no much larger clone is one base away. The receptor library was made with multiplex PCR. Sequencing was performed on an Illumina HiSeq 4000. TCR beta libraries were built with iRepertoire HTBI primers and Arm-PCR amplification of CDR3 regions. Gel purification was performed on PCR products prior to sequencing. Regarding the original processing steps: A total of roughly 65 TRBV and under 15 TRBJ segments were identified across samples and were used for gene usage analysis of CDR3 amino acid clonotypes. COPE and FqMerger were used to merge the filtered high-quality paired reads into contigs. BLAST was used to align contigs to the IMGT TRBV, TRBD and TRBJ reference genes, and CDR3 was defined following IMGT. Any clonotype with a frequency above 0.1% was classified as a highly expanded clone. Shannon entropy served as the measure of repertoire diversity, while the Gini coefficient captured V-J evenness. A clonotype was considered public if more than one individual shared it. TCRdb trimmed public reads at Q25 via fastp, called clones via MiXCR and kept in-frame beta chains. Every distinct CDR3 protein forms one entry, paired with its most common genes and DNA. The V and J calls follow TCRdb's processing rather than the paper's. For this sample the table gives approximately 440,000 distinct CDR3 sequences, of which around 15% were detected only once. The ten largest clones add up to more than 9% of the sample.

The time point label corresponds to: newly diagnosed GD, antithyroid drugs for less than 3 months. For both TCR sequencing and RNA sequencing, RNA was extracted from PBMCs using TRIzol. The diagnosis of Graves' disease was made according to American Thyroid Association guidelines. Patients were recruited from an endocrinology department in Xi'an, China. Each patient gave about 9.1 milliliters of peripheral blood, collected in an EDTA anticoagulant tube. PBMCs were isolated by Ficoll Paque Plus density gradient separation without further T cell sorting. An Agilent 2100 Bioanalyzer and agarose gel were used to check RNA quality, while a NanoDrop 2000 measured RNA concentration. The junction shows trimming of 2 bases on V and 9 bases on J, plus 14 bases between the germline ends. From the cysteine through the phenylalanine, the CDR3 covers 14 amino acids. Only the CDR3 DNA stays, 42 bases, in frame from base 1. Sequences KGHSH (CDR1) and LQKENI (CDR2) are obtained from the germline V gene.

This sample also appeared in a second study, on T cells in Graves' hyperthyroidism and ophthalmopathy. The second study reports: Graves' hyperthyroidism was defined as stable when no progression to ophthalmopathy occurred over 18 months of follow-up. Hyperthyroidism patients were newly diagnosed, had a disease duration of under 2 months, and were aged 18 to 65 years. Any patient with an uncontrolled infection, another autoimmune disease, pregnancy or lactation was excluded. Clinical symptoms, serum thyroxine and TRAb, thyroid ultrasound, and orbital computed tomography formed the basis for the diagnoses. For the first round of RT-PCR on the TCR CDR3, the HTBI primer set was used together with the Qiagen OneStep RT-PCR kit. Most expanded thyroid clonotypes (frequency above 0.001) were also detected in blood, suggesting blood repertoires may reflect thyroid immune responses. A model built on a 13 V-J signature distinguished ophthalmopathy from stable hyperthyroidism, reaching 85% to 90% sensitivity and 81.08% specificity in cross-validation and 80%/75% in testing. In validation, progression to ophthalmopathy was predicted by the model with almost 71% sensitivity and approximately 78% specificity, a median of approximately 6.5 months before onset. TCR V-J signatures able to tell the groups apart were searched for in a discovery cohort of some 100 patients, of whom roughly 42 had Graves' ophthalmopathy and 55 to 60 had stable Graves' hyperthyroidism. Prospective prediction of ophthalmopathy was tested in an independent validation cohort of approximately 19 hyperthyroidism patients and around 16 patients who later progressed to ophthalmopathy. The 75 to 100 discovery patients were randomly split 7:3 into training and test sets. The study also compared thyroid tissue and blood T-cell repertoires from more than 5 Graves' hyperthyroidism patients. Once sampling was done, hyperthyroidism patients were given methimazole at a starting dose of 30 mg daily, whereas ophthalmopathy patients were given high-dose intravenous methylprednisolone. The libraries were constructed in a second round of multiplex PCR and then size-selected and purified. Sequencing of the libraries was done on an Illumina HiSeq2000 using paired-end 100 bp reads. SOAPnuke was used to process the raw data, removing reads that contained adapters or uncalled bases, had a mean Phred below 15, or lacked an exact match to the constant primer or identifier. High-quality paired reads were merged with COPE v1.2.5, and unique nucleotide sequences were defined as clonotypes. MiTCR v1.1 was used to align clonotypes to the IMGT TRBV, TRBD and TRBJ reference segments. The analysis included only V-J combinations with a frequency above 0.0001, which together covered 99.2% of the repertoires. A TCS score was defined as the ratio between F50 (clonal expansion) and ExV (chaos), using BLOSUM62-based TCRdist between CDR3 peptides within each V-J. Welch's t-statistics and random forest reduced 500 to 550 V-J features to some 14, which were used in a naive Bayes classifier (R e1071). No statistical method was used to fix the sample size in advance, and group allocation was not hidden from the investigators. According to the paper, TCR Vbeta CDR3 sequencing was carried out on 135 peripheral blood samples, which came from 40 to 45 ophthalmopathy, roughly 75 hyperthyroidism and about 17 progressor patients.

The chain is encoded by TRBV18 joined to TRBJ2-1, and TRBD2 may be the D gene, going by 6 matching bases. The receptor was isolated from a man aged 35-49 years with Graves disease. Donor details come from another sample of the same person, matched by shared clones. The specimen comprised peripheral blood mononuclear cells (PBMCs), sampled at new diagnosis, from a patient treated with antithyroid drugs. The base sequence is TGTGCCAGCTCACCAACTGGGACTTTGAGTGAGCAGTTCTTC. It translates to CASSPTGTLSEQFF.